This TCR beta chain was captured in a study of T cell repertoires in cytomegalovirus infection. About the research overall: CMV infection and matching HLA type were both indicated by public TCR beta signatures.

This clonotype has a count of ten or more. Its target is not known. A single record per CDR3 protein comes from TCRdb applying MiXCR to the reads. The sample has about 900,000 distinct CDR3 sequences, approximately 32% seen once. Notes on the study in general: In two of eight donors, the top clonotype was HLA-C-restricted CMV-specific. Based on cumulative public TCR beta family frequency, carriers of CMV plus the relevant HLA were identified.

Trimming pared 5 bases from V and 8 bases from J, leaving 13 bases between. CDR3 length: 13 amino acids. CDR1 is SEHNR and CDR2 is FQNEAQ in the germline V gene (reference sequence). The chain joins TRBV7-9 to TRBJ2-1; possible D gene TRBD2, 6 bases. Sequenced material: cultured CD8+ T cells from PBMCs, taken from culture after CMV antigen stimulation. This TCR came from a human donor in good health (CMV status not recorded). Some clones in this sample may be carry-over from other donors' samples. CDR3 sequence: CASSAATSYEQFF. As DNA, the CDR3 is TGTGCCAGCAGCGCCGCGACTAGTTATGAGCAGTTCTTC. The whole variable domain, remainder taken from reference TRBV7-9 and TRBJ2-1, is DTGVSQNPRHKITKRGQNVTFRCDPISEHNRLYWYRQTLGQGPEFLTYFQNEAQLEKSRLLSDRFSAERPKGSFSTLEIQRTEQGDSAMYLCASSAATSYEQFFGPGTRLTVL.